This TCR beta chain was sequenced for a study of control samples from healthy donors and cancer patients. Assay used: immunoSEQ multiplex PCR; TCRdb lists only in-frame clones, some missing. The sample has approximately 46,000 clones, around 87% seen once; the top ten hold more than 8.5%. The CDR3 is 11 residues long. CDR1 and CDR2 from the germline V gene are MGHDK and SYGVNS. V was cut by 4 bases and J by 5 bases, with 5 bases left in between. The sample was PBMCs. The chain couples TRBV25-1 to TRBJ1-2; no clear D gene. This clonotype was sampled from a woman aged 60-75 years with lung cancer. CDR3 DNA sequence: TGTGCCAGCAGTGTAGGATATGGCTACACCTTC. This encodes CASSVGYGYTF.